This paragraph reports one TCR beta chain. These data originate in a study of blood T cells in healthy people across ages. Using a J-beta primer mix together with a sample-barcoded 5' primer, a second PCR was run for roughly 6 to 11 cycles. Each CDR3 protein gets one entry after TCRdb re-called the 5' RACE reads with MiXCR. Here the sample spans roughly 550,000 distinct CDR3 sequences, less than 25% being singletons. The CDR3 is 14 residues long. The V segment lost 2 bases and the J segment 8 bases; nucleotides outside the gene matches: 6. CDR1 SGDLS and CDR2 YYNGEE come from the germline V gene. These data were likewise used in another study, on T cells of mothers and their children.

The sequencing sample was made of blood. V and J are TRBV9 and TRBJ2-1; 8 bases fit TRBD2. The sequence was obtained from a boy younger than 18 in good health. The CDR3 reads CASSVTGGNDEQFF. For the CDR3, the DNA is TGTGCCAGCAGCGTTACGGGAGGGAATGATGAGCAGTTCTTC. Combining the CDR3 with reference TRBV9 and TRBJ2-1 gives the whole variable domain DSGVTQTPKHLITATGQRVTLRCSPRSGDLSVYWYQQSLDQGLQFLIQYYNGEERAKGNILERFSAQQFPDLHSELNLSSLELGDSALYFCASSVTGGNDEQFFGPGTRLTVL.